This T cell receptor beta chain was sequenced in a study of shared clonotypes between healthy human individuals. Over several immunoSEQ plates, each subset's genomic DNA was distributed in even portions. The sorted-subset replicate PCRs were given about 200 ng DNA, which is around 29,000 T cell genomes. Assay used: immunoSEQ multiplex PCR; TCRdb lists only in-frame clones, some missing. The table includes some 1.5 million clones, roughly 98% detected once. The V gene's germline CDR1 is SGHRS and CDR2 YFSETQ. The CDR3 is 13 residues long. Trimming took off 4 bases at V and 7 bases at J, with 15 bases between the two ends. Study-level findings and limits: An effect of sequencing depth on clonotype sharing among donors was expected.

Concerning this clone itself: What it binds is not known.

The sequence derives from a young man in good health. The J gene is TRBJ2-7, the V gene TRBV5-1; D perhaps matches TRBD2 (6 bases). The source material was naive CD4+ T cells sorted from blood. Subset in this sample: CD45RA+ positively selected. CDR3: CASSRGLPEEQYF. CDR3 nucleotide sequence: TGCGCCAGCAGCAGGGGACTCCCTGAGGAGCAGTACTTC. The whole variable domain, remainder taken from reference TRBV5-1 and TRBJ2-7, is KAGVTQTPRYLIKTRGQQVTLSCSPISGHRSVSWYQQTPGQGLQFLFEYFSETQRNKGNFPGRFSGRQFSNSRSEMNVSTLELGDSALYLCASSRGLPEEQYFGPGTRLTVT.